The entry below gives a single T cell receptor (beta chain) sequence along with its context. These data originate in a study of blood T cells in healthy people across ages. The CDR3 loop spans 18 amino acids. J was trimmed by 2 bases and V by 2 bases; bases with no gene match: 17. Germline CDR1 and CDR2: GTSNPN and SVGIG (reference sequence). A J-beta primer mix and a sample-barcoded 5' primer were used in a second PCR of about 7 to 12 cycles. TCRdb passed the 5' RACE reads through MiXCR, listing each CDR3 protein once. The sample has fewer than 2 million distinct CDR3 sequences; roughly 43% are singletons.

This chain links TRBV30 with TRBJ1-2; 7 bases map to TRBD1. The source material was blood. The sequence came from a human donor in good health. The chain's CDR3 is CAWSLRPGQKDLNYGYTF. DNA for the CDR3: TGTGCCTGGAGTCTAAGACCGGGACAGAAAGACCTAAACTATGGCTACACCTTC.